Below, one T cell receptor (beta chain) is given with its context. Libraries were prepared by immunoSEQ multiplex PCR; TCRdb keeps only in-frame clonotypes and omits some of them. The sample has about 100,000 clones; around 87% are singletons. Looked up from germline, CDR1 is SGHKS and CDR2 is YYEKEE (reference sequence). V shed 2 bases, J shed 1 base, and the junction held 8 bases outside the gene matches. This CDR3 spans 16 amino acids. The source of the sample is a study of T cell responses to AZD1222 COVID-19 vaccine. The sequence was collected from an adult who received the AZD1222 COVID-19 vaccine. Here the sequenced sample was peripheral blood, taken 28 days after the second AZD1222 dose. The chain links TRBV5-5 to TRBJ1-1, with 7 bases identical to TRBD1. CDR3 protein: CASSFRPTGTNTEAFF. The DNA of the CDR3 is TGTGCCAGCAGCTTCCGCCCGACAGGGACGAACACTGAAGCTTTCTTT.